The 22 T cell receptor beta chains listed next were all sequenced from one sample in a study of blood T cell repertoires in COVID-19. Using immunoSEQ multiplex PCR, the repertoire was profiled, and TCRdb retains in-frame clones only, with some absent. This sample has roughly 150,000 clones, with approximately 85% found just once. Sequenced: peripheral blood. These receptors were taken from an elderly man with COVID-19, enrolled during active disease.

This sequence joins TRBV5-4 and TRBJ1-2; 10 nucleotides align to TRBD1. With 0 bases clipped from V and 1 base from J, the junction kept 6 bases outside the gene matches. The CDR3 has 17 residues. Germline V gene data show CDR1 as SGHNT and CDR2 as YYREEE (reference sequence). DNA for the CDR3: TGTGCCAGCAGCTTGGGACAGGGGGCCTCACTTAACTATGGCTACACCTTC. Translated, it gives CASSLGQGASLNYGYTF.

The chain combines TRBV11-2 with TRBJ1-1; D perhaps matches TRBD1 (6 bases). This CDR3 comprises 19 residues. Germline-derived CDR1 and CDR2 are SGHAT and FQNNGV. V was shortened by 4 bases and J by 3 bases, with 27 bases between the two germline ends. For the CDR3, the DNA is TGTGCCAGCAGCTCCAACCTGATAACAGGGAGCCCCTCGGACACTGAAGCTTTCTTT. Encoded protein: CASSSNLITGSPSDTEAFF.

The chain has TRBV11-2 and TRBJ1-6; 7 bases map to TRBD1. Per germline, CDR1 SGHAT and CDR2 FQNNGV. The CDR3 contains 15 residues. V shed 0 bases, J shed 9 bases, and the junction held 5 bases outside the gene matches. This CDR3 reads CASSLEQGRTSPLHF. In nucleotides, the CDR3 is TGTGCCAGCAGCTTAGAACAGGGGCGGACTTCACCCCTCCACTTT.

CDR3 amino acids: CASSDRAQGNQPQHF. DNA for the CDR3: TGTGCCAGCAGCGACAGGGCCCAGGGCAATCAGCCCCAGCATTTT. The gene calls are TRBV3-1 (or the pseudogene TRBV3-2) and TRBJ1-5, with TRBD1 matching over 7 bases. After removal of 5 bases from V and 2 bases from J, the junction contained 6 bases not matched to a gene. Per the germline V gene, CDR1 is LGHDT and CDR2 is YNNKEL (reference sequence). CDR3 length: 15 residues.

The chain employs TRBV28 and TRBJ1-5; D is unresolved. Germline CDR1 and CDR2: MDHEN and SYDVKM. This CDR3 is built from 15 residues. With 6 bases removed from V and 0 bases from J, the gap between germline ends came to 12 bases. CDR3 coding DNA: TGTGCCAGCAGCCGTATACGGGTTAGCAATCAGCCCCAGCATTTT. Translating it yields CASSRIRVSNQPQHF.

The chain employs TRBV28 and TRBJ2-7, with TRBD1 identical over 11 bases. Germline lookup yields CDR1 MDHEN and CDR2 SYDVKM. This CDR3 is built from 14 residues. The ends lost 5 bases at V and 6 bases at J; junction bases unmatched: 6. The CDR3: CASSSRDRGGEQYF. The CDR3 bases are TGTGCCAGCAGTAGCCGGGACAGGGGGGGCGAGCAGTACTTC.

J is TRBJ1-1 and V is TRBV5-1; a weak D match, TRBD1 (5 bases). CDR1 and CDR2 from the germline V gene are SGHRS and YFSETQ. The CDR3 extends over 14 amino acids. Trimming stripped 8 bases from V and 3 bases from J, with 17 bases between. The CDR3 is CASSQQESYTEAFF. The CDR3 DNA reads TGCGCCAGTTCGCAACAGGAGTCCTACACTGAAGCTTTCTTT.

In nucleotides, the CDR3 is TGTGCCAGCAGCTTATACAGGGGGATAAGAGAGACCCAGTACTTC. It yields the protein CASSLYRGIRETQYF. The J gene is TRBJ2-5, the V gene TRBV7-2; TRBD1 matches at 8 bases. Germline-derived CDR1 and CDR2 are SGHTA and FQGNSA. V lost 2 bases and J lost 4; bases outside the gene matches: 6. This CDR3 is 15 amino acids long.

This clone showed up just a few times. The rearrangement links TRBV7-2 to TRBJ1-1; D might be TRBD1 (6 bases). V was shortened by 1 base and J by 4 bases, with 16 bases between the two germline ends. In germline, CDR1 is SGHTA, CDR2 FQGNSA. The CDR3 consists of 16 residues. CDR3 protein: CASSLGFQGRGTEAFF. The CDR3 DNA reads as TGTGCCAGCAGCTTAGGTTTCCAGGGCAGGGGCACTGAAGCTTTCTTT.

The chain carries TRBV12-5 and TRBJ2-3; 7 nucleotides match TRBD1. The CDR3 loop spans 16 amino acids. CDR1 and CDR2 (germline): LGHNT, FRNRAP. V shed 1 base and J 6 bases; nucleotides not matched to a gene: 10. CDR3 DNA sequence: TGTGCTAGTGGTTTGGGTCAGGGGGATAACGCTGATACGCAGTATTTT. Translation gives CASGLGQGDNADTQYF.

The CDR3 reads CASSQALGGRTDTQYF. The CDR3 nucleotides are TGTGCCAGCAGCCAGGCTCTGGGGGGGCGGACAGATACGCAGTATTTT. V and J are TRBV4-2 and TRBJ2-3; D may be TRBD2 (7 bases). With 3 bases removed from V and 3 bases from J, the gap between germline ends came to 16 bases. The germline gives CDR1 LGHNA, CDR2 YNFKEQ. This CDR3 has 16 amino acids.

CDR3 sequence reads: CASSSTAGIQETQYF. CDR3 coding DNA: TGCGCCAGCAGCTCGACAGCAGGAATCCAAGAGACCCAGTACTTC. V usage is TRBV5-1 and J usage is TRBJ2-5, with D possibly matching TRBD1 (5 bases). The length of the CDR3 is 15 residues. Per germline, CDR1 SGHRS and CDR2 YFSETQ. V lost 3 bases to trimming and J lost 1 base, with 13 bases between them.

The genes are TRBV18 and TRBJ2-7, with D possibly matching TRBD1 (5 bases). Per germline, CDR1 KGHSH and CDR2 LQKENI. The CDR3 runs 17 residues. The V end lost 0 bases, the J end lost 3 bases, and 18 bases lay between the germline ends. The CDR3 protein is CASSPPTVAQGHYEQYF. CDR3 nucleotide sequence: TGTGCCAGCTCACCACCGACGGTGGCCCAGGGCCACTACGAGCAGTACTTC.

V and J are TRBV5-6 and TRBJ2-5; D may be TRBD1 (6 bases). V was pared by 4 bases and J by 2 bases, with 15 bases between. The germline gives CDR1 SGHDT, CDR2 YYEEEE. The CDR3 is 15 amino acids. The CDR3, as DNA: TGTGCCAGCAGCGTGGTTTCAGGGGATCAAGAGACCCAGTACTTC. This codes for CASSVVSGDQETQYF.

CDR3 amino acids: CASSVGQGLGYTF. The DNA of the CDR3 is TGTGCCAGCAGCGTAGGACAGGGACTTGGCTACACCTTC. The V gene is TRBV7-2, the J gene TRBJ1-2; TRBD1 matches 8 bases. Unmatched junction bases numbered 6, after V lost 5 bases and J lost 7 bases. The CDR3 covers 13 residues. The V gene's germline CDR1 is SGHTA and CDR2 FQGNSA.

This chain links TRBV5-4 with TRBJ2-5; 8 bases map to TRBD1. The germline V gene has CDR1 SGHNT and CDR2 YYREEE (reference sequence). Unmatched junction bases numbered 9, after V lost 3 bases and J lost 5 bases. The CDR3 extends over 15 amino acids. CDR3 sequence reads: CASSSGQGNKETQYF. The CDR3 DNA reads as TGTGCCAGCAGCTCAGGACAGGGCAATAAGGAGACCCAGTACTTC.

The chain carries TRBV5-4 and TRBJ2-2; D unresolved. Germline V CDR1 and CDR2: SGHNT, YYREEE (reference sequence). Trimming removed 2 bases at V and 3 bases at J, with 14 bases between. The CDR3 contains 16 residues. CDR3 protein: CASSFSLSRDTGELFF. The CDR3, as DNA: TGTGCCAGCAGCTTTTCCCTTAGCCGGGACACCGGGGAGCTGTTTTTT.

The rearrangement joins TRBV7-9 to TRBJ1-4, with 7 bases that match TRBD1. The ends lost 3 bases at V and 8 bases at J; junction bases unmatched: 18. Germline lookup yields CDR1 SEHNR and CDR2 FQNEAQ (reference sequence). The CDR3 totals 18 residues. CDR3 sequence reads: CASSLGLDRTGRKEKLFF. Written as DNA, the CDR3 is TGTGCCAGCAGCTTGGGGCTGGATAGGACAGGCCGTAAGGAAAAACTGTTTTTT.

The rearrangement links TRBV28 to TRBJ1-1; D may be TRBD1 (5 bases). Trimming pared 5 bases from V and 1 base from J, leaving 14 bases between. CDR1 and CDR2 (germline): MDHEN, SYDVKM. The CDR3 sequence is 15 residues long. The CDR3 loop reads CASSPLGGKNTEAFF. The CDR3 DNA sequence: TGTGCCAGCAGTCCCTTGGGGGGGAAGAACACTGAAGCTTTCTTT.

This clone was found a few times. The genes are TRBV7-2 and TRBJ1-2; 7 bases align to TRBD1. Germline trimming cut 1 base from V and 7 bases from J; bases unmatched to any gene: 9. CDR3 length: 15 amino acids. Germline CDR1 SGHTA, CDR2 FQGNSA. CDR3 loop: CASSLDSGTDIGYTF. CDR3 DNA: TGTGCCAGCAGCTTAGATTCGGGGACAGATATTGGCTACACCTTC.

The rearrangement joins TRBV5-1 to TRBJ1-3, with D possibly TRBD1 on 6 matching bases. The germline V gene has CDR1 SGHRS and CDR2 YFSETQ. V shed 4 bases and J shed 3 bases, with 8 bases lying between them. This CDR3 is built from 13 residues. The CDR3 protein is CASSMDSGNTIYF. CDR3 nucleotide sequence: TGCGCCAGCAGCATGGACAGTGGAAACACCATATATTTT. Combining the CDR3 with reference TRBV5-1 and TRBJ1-3 gives the whole variable domain KAGVTQTPRYLIKTRGQQVTLSCSPISGHRSVSWYQQTPGQGLQFLFEYFSETQRNKGNFPGRFSGRQFSNSRSEMNVSTLELGDSALYLCASSMDSGNTIYFGEGSWLTVV.

The rearrangement joins TRBV3-1 (or the pseudogene TRBV3-2) to TRBJ2-3, with a weak D call TRBD2 (6 bases). The CDR3 is 17 amino acids. Per germline, CDR1 LGHDT and CDR2 YNNKEL (reference sequence). Trimming took off 2 bases at V and 0 bases at J, with 15 bases between the two ends. CDR3 coding DNA: TGTGCCAGCAGCCAAATCGCGGGGCCGCAAAGCACAGATACGCAGTATTTT. Its protein product is CASSQIAGPQSTDTQYF.